This passage covers 22 T cell receptor beta chains from one sample sequenced in a study of metastatic and nonmetastatic thyroid tumors. All patients reached thyroid surgery having received no treatment beforehand. MiXCR was used by TCRdb to re-call the PCR reads. The repertoire holds some 20,000 clones, 16% seen once, with about 18% in the top ten. Sequenced sample: blood. These receptors were taken from a male donor with papillary thyroid cancer or a benign thyroid nodule (not recorded which). Some clones in this sample may be carry-over from other donors' samples.

V usage is TRBV20-1 and J usage is TRBJ2-3; D is uncertain. The CDR3 consists of 14 residues. V lost 5 bases and J 0 bases, leaving 12 bases between the germline ends. Germline CDR1 DFQATT, CDR2 SNEGSKA (reference sequence). CDR3 nucleotides: TGCAGTGCTTTCCTAGGTTCTAGCACAGATACGCAGTATTTT. Its protein product is CSAFLGSSTDTQYF.

This clone has a count of ten or more. This chain links TRBV3-1 with TRBJ1-5, with 11 bases that match TRBD1. Germline CDR1 reads LGHDT; CDR2 reads YNNKEL (reference sequence). This CDR3 is built from 15 residues. The V segment lost 6 bases and the J segment 3 bases; nucleotides outside the gene matches: 4. The CDR3 DNA reads as TGTGCCAGCAGTCAGGGACAGGGGGACAATCAGCCCCAGCATTTT. This codes for CASSQGQGDNQPQHF.

In this sample, this clone turned up many times. At one end, the junction sequence differs from germline, possibly due to a read error. The rearrangement links TRBV28 to TRBJ1-2, with D uncertain. The CDR3 length is 10 residues. Germline values: CDR1 MDHEN, CDR2 SYDVKM. As DNA, the CDR3 is TGTGCCAGCAGTTCAAGCAGACCGTACTTC. This translates into CASSSSRPYF.

This clone qualifies as medium-sized. This chain connects TRBV20-1 to TRBJ1-6, with TRBD1 identical over 7 bases. The germline V gene encodes CDR1 DFQATT and CDR2 SNEGSKA (reference sequence). This CDR3 has 14 amino acids. With V trimmed by 1 base and J by 9 bases, 6 bases remained unmatched. The CDR3 loop reads CSARVDRESSPLHF. Written as DNA, the CDR3 is TGCAGTGCTAGAGTTGACAGGGAATCTTCACCCCTCCACTTT.

This clone turned up a few times. A single base separates this from a much larger clone, so it may be a read error. V is TRBV29-1 and J is TRBJ2-7; 8 nucleotides agree with TRBD2. The V gene's germline CDR1 is SQVTM and CDR2 ANQGSEA. The trim removed 6 bases at V and 6 bases at J, leaving 7 bases unmatched. This CDR3 is 12 amino acids long. Here the CDR3 DNA reads TGCAGCGTCGGGAGGGGAGGGCGCGAGCAGTACTTC. Translated, it gives CSVGRGGREQYF.

This chain uses TRBV28 with TRBJ2-2; the D gene is possibly TRBD1 (6 bases). CDR3 length equals 15 residues. V lost 6 bases and J lost 8, with 19 bases in between. Looked up from germline, CDR1 is MDHEN and CDR2 is SYDVKM. The CDR3, as DNA: TGTGCCAGCAGCTCCCAGGGGTTTGTTGTAGGGGAGCTGTTTTTT. It codes for CASSSQGFVVGELFF.

This clone was picked up many times. This chain joins TRBV6-1 and TRBJ1-5; D might be TRBD1 (5 bases). V lost 6 bases to trimming and J lost 2 bases, with 17 bases between them. The CDR3 consists of 16 residues. Germline loops: CDR1 MNHNS, CDR2 SASEGT. The CDR3, as DNA: TGTGCCAGCAGGAGATTAGGTGGGGACCGCAATCAGCCCCAGCATTTT. Protein sequence: CASRRLGGDRNQPQHF.

This clone was detected a few times. This chain connects TRBV18 to TRBJ1-2; TRBD1 is a possible D gene (6 bases). The ends were cut back, 0 bases at V and 1 base at J, with 9 bases in the middle. The CDR3 is made up of 15 amino acids. Germline CDR1 reads KGHSH; CDR2 reads LQKENI. In nucleotides, the CDR3 is TGTGCCAGCTCACCACCACAGGGATTTAACTATGGCTACACCTTC. Translating gives CASSPPQGFNYGYTF.

This clone came up many times. This chain joins TRBV12-3 or TRBV12-4 and TRBJ2-1, with 7 nucleotides matching TRBD1. Trimming took 3 bases from V and 6 from J; bases not matched to a gene: 8. This CDR3 is 15 amino acids long. In nucleotides, the CDR3 is TGTGCCAGCAGTTTTGCTAGGGGGCTTGGCAATGAGCAGTTCTTC. This codes for CASSFARGLGNEQFF.

This clone was detected ten times or more. V is TRBV6-1 and J is TRBJ2-7, with 15 bases lining up with TRBD2. The ends lost 6 bases at V and 6 bases at J; junction bases unmatched: 12. The CDR3 length is 17 residues. Germline V CDR1 and CDR2: MNHNS, SASEGT. The CDR3 loop is CASRPRTSGRVRAEQYF. Here the CDR3 DNA reads TGTGCCAGCAGACCTCGGACTAGCGGGAGGGTAAGAGCCGAGCAGTACTTC.

This clone was seen ten or more times. This chain connects TRBV5-4 to TRBJ2-7; 11 positions match TRBD1. Germline trimming cut 3 bases from V and 7 bases from J; bases unmatched to any gene: 9. Germline V CDR1 and CDR2: SGHNT, YYREEE (reference sequence). CDR3 length: 15 residues. CDR3 DNA sequence: TGTGCCAGCAGCTCAGGGACAGGGGGACAGCGTGAGCAGTACTTC. Encoded protein: CASSSGTGGQREQYF.

The rearrangement uses TRBV11-1 and TRBJ1-1; D unresolved. Germline CDR1 reads SGHAT; CDR2 reads FQDESV (reference sequence). The CDR3 sequence is 15 residues long. Trimming removed 4 bases at V and 2 bases at J, with 14 bases between. CDR3 sequence reads: CASSWGGSGNTEAFF. CDR3 nucleotides: TGTGCCAGCAGCTGGGGAGGCAGTGGCAACACTGAAGCTTTCTTT.

There are many counts of this clone. The chain uses TRBV28 and TRBJ2-2; TRBD1 matches at 10 bases. Trimming cost V 7 bases and J 0 bases; bases outside gene matches: 11. Germline V gene data show CDR1 as MDHEN and CDR2 as SYDVKM. The CDR3 sequence is 18 residues long. The DNA for the CDR3 is TGTGCCAGCACGCCGGGGACAGGGGAAGGGGCGAACACCGGGGAGCTGTTTTTT. Its protein product is CASTPGTGEGANTGELFF. The full variable domain, its missing parts supplied by reference TRBV28 and TRBJ2-2, is DVKVTQSSRYLVKRTGEKVFLECVQDMDHENMFWYRQDPGLGLRLIYFSYDVKMKEKGDIPEGYSVSREKKERFSLILESASTNQTSMYLCASTPGTGEGANTGELFFGEGSRLTVL.

This clone was detected ten times or more. V is TRBV4-1 and J is TRBJ2-1, with a possible D match to TRBD2 (7 bases). The CDR3 covers 16 residues. Germline V CDR1 and CDR2: MGHRA, YSYEKL. V shed 0 bases and J shed 3 bases, with 12 bases lying between them. The CDR3 DNA reads TGCGCCAGCAGCCAAGATGGGGGAGGGGGCTACAATGAGCAGTTCTTC. Amino acid sequence: CASSQDGGGGYNEQFF.

This clone was seen repeatedly, ten times or more. The rearrangement links TRBV3-1 to TRBJ2-2, with 7 positions matching TRBD1. The CDR3 length is 13 residues. V shed 4 bases, J shed 9 bases, and the junction held 5 bases outside the gene matches. Germline V lookup: CDR1 LGHDT, CDR2 YNNKEL (reference sequence). The CDR3 here is CASSLRQGWELFF. The CDR3 DNA sequence: TGTGCCAGCAGCCTGAGACAGGGTTGGGAGCTGTTTTTT.

This clone was recorded at least ten times. The genes are TRBV4-1 and TRBJ1-1, with 7 bases lining up with TRBD1. Per germline, CDR1 MGHRA and CDR2 YSYEKL. CDR3 length: 15 residues. V lost 0 bases to trimming and J lost 3 bases; unmatched junction nucleotides: 4. DNA of the CDR3: TGCGCCAGCAGCCAAGATGAGGGGGCCTACACTGAAGCTTTCTTT. Protein product: CASSQDEGAYTEAFF.

Many counts were recorded for this clone. The V and J genes are TRBV10-3 and TRBJ2-2; 13 bases line up with TRBD2. Per the germline V gene, CDR1 is ENHRY and CDR2 is SYGVKD. Trimming took 4 bases from V and 4 from J; bases not matched to a gene: 3. This CDR3 is built from 16 residues. The CDR3 bases are TGTGCCATCAGTGGGGGACTAGCGGGAACCACCGGGGAGCTGTTTTTT. It is translated as CAISGGLAGTTGELFF.

This chain joins TRBV6-1 and TRBJ2-7, with a tentative D call TRBD1 (7 bases). This CDR3 has 15 residues. Trimming cost V 0 bases and J 3 bases, with 12 bases left between them. Germline values: CDR1 MNHNS, CDR2 SASEGT. The CDR3 DNA is TGTGCCAGCAGTGAAGCCGGAGGGGGCGGCTACGAGCAGTACTTC. Translated: CASSEAGGGGYEQYF.

This clone was counted at least ten times. This chain joins TRBV6-5 and TRBJ1-2; 8 bases are a match to TRBD1. Germline assignment: CDR1 MNHEY and CDR2 SVGAGI. This CDR3 region has 14 residues. Trimming at V came to 2 bases and at J to 2 bases, leaving 1 base not matched to a gene. CDR3 residues: CASSYRTGNYGYTF. The CDR3 DNA is TGTGCCAGCAGTTACCGGACAGGGAACTATGGCTACACCTTC.

This clone showed up many times. A much larger clone differs by one base, so this may be a read error. The CDR3 sequence: CASSCLKYNEQFF. In DNA form, the CDR3 reads TGTGCCAGCAGTTGCCTAAAATACAATGAGCAGTTCTTC. This rearrangement joins TRBV5-6 to TRBJ2-1; no definite D call. This CDR3 region has 13 residues. Germline V gives CDR1 SGHDT, CDR2 YYEEEE. The ends were cut back, 5 bases at V and 4 bases at J, with 10 bases in the middle.

This clone was counted ten times or more. The chain couples TRBV5-5 to TRBJ2-5, with 7 bases identical to TRBD2. V trimming: 4 bases; J trimming: 5 bases; junction bases outside the gene matches: 11. CDR1 and CDR2 from the germline V gene are SGHKS and YYEKEE (reference sequence). The CDR3 length is 15 residues. The CDR3, as DNA: TGTGCCAGCAGCCCCCAGGGCGGGAGTGGGGAGACCCAGTACTTC. This codes for CASSPQGGSGETQYF. The full variable domain, rest sourced from reference TRBV5-5 and TRBJ2-5, is DAGVTQSPTHLIKTRGQQVTLRCSPISGHKSVSWYQQVLGQGPQFIFQYYEKEERGRGNFPDRFSARQFPNYSSELNVNALLLGDSALYLCASSPQGGSGETQYFGPGTRLLVL.

Details on this clone: An end of the junction does not agree with germline; a read error may underlie this. This chain uses TRBV11-2 with TRBJ2-1; maybe TRBD2 (6 bases). Germline lookup yields CDR1 SGHAT and CDR2 FQNNGV. This CDR3 region has 16 residues. In nucleotides, the CDR3 is TGTGCCAGGAGCCTACGGGAGAGGGTTAAGTGGGGTGAGCATTTCTTC. Its protein product is CARSLRERVKWGEHFF.